The 8 T cell receptor beta chains listed next were all sequenced from one sample in a study of vaccination and CD4 T cells after COVID-19. No cognate antigen is known for these TCRs. As for treatment: 10-day PBMC culture with coronavirus spike peptide pools or control peptides (ViraFEST assay). At the Johns Hopkins FTIC core, DNA taken from cultured CD4+ T cells was sequenced by way of the Oncomine TCR Beta short-read assay. Using its own MiXCR run on the PCR reads, TCRdb lists one record per CDR3 protein. The profile shows about 18,000 distinct CDR3 sequences, roughly 50% of them singletons. The sequencing input was CD4+ T cells from blood, cultured in vitro. All receptors come from a human donor who had recovered from COVID-19.

In this sample, this clonotype turned up a few times. This sequence joins TRBV20-1 and TRBJ2-3; 8 positions match TRBD2. The CDR3 is 15 residues long. V was clipped by 5 bases and J by 4 bases; unmatched bases: 11. Per germline, CDR1 DFQATT and CDR2 SNEGSKA (reference sequence). As DNA, the CDR3 is TGCAGTGCTTTATCCTCAAGCGGGAGTGCAGATACGCAGTATTTT. Its translation is CSALSSSGSADTQYF.

The V call is TRBV30, the J call TRBJ2-7; D is unresolved. The CDR3 totals 11 residues. Trimming shortened V by 0 bases and J by 4 bases, and 4 bases separated the two germline ends. Germline CDR1 reads GTSNPN; CDR2 reads SVGIG (reference sequence). The CDR3 DNA sequence: TGTGCCTGGAGTGTCCAGTACGAGCAGTACTTC. Amino acid sequence: CAWSVQYEQYF. The complete variable domain, with remaining parts taken from reference TRBV30 and TRBJ2-7, reads SQTIHQWPATLVQPVGSPLSLECTVEGTSNPNLYWYRQAAGRGLQLLFYSVGIGQISSEVPQNLSASRPQDRQFILSSKKLLLSDSGFYLCAWSVQYEQYFGPGTRLTVT.

The chain uses TRBV2 and TRBJ2-3, with 12 positions matching TRBD2. There are 16 residues in the CDR3. Trimming removed 5 bases from V and 2 bases from J; junction bases left unmatched: 5. The germline V gene encodes CDR1 SNHLY and CDR2 FYNNEI. The CDR3 DNA reads as TGTGCCAGCAGTTTAGGACTAGCGGGAATCACAGATACGCAGTATTTT. This gives the protein CASSLGLAGITDTQYF.

The chain joins TRBV2 to TRBJ2-7, with 10 bases fitting TRBD1. Trimming cost V 7 bases and J 4 bases; bases outside gene matches: 1. This CDR3 contains 12 residues. The germline gives CDR1 SNHLY, CDR2 FYNNEI. CDR3 protein: CASTGQGYEQYF. The CDR3 coding sequence is TGTGCCAGCACGGGACAGGGGTACGAGCAGTACTTC.

This clonotype was counted between two and nine times. The chain joins TRBV6-1 to TRBJ1-5; TRBD1 agrees at 7 bases. The CDR3 loop spans 17 amino acids. Looked up from germline, CDR1 is MNHNS and CDR2 is SASEGT. With V trimmed by 4 bases and J by 1 base, 10 bases remained unmatched. CDR3 nucleotides: TGTGCCAGCAGTGGGGGGACAGTCGATAGGAGCAATCAGCCCCAGCATTTT. Translation gives CASSGGTVDRSNQPQHF.

This clonotype was detected a few times. Written as DNA, the CDR3 is TGTGCCAGCAGTGGCGGGGACAGTAACTATGGCTACACCTTC. It codes for CASSGGDSNYGYTF. This sequence joins TRBV2 and TRBJ1-2; 7 bases match TRBD1. Trimming removed 4 bases from V and 1 base from J; junction bases left unmatched: 3. This CDR3 is 14 amino acids long. The germline CDR1 and CDR2 sequences are SNHLY and FYNNEI.

This clonotype was seen a few times. The chain employs TRBV6-5 and TRBJ1-2; weak D call: TRBD1 (6 bases). V was pared by 0 bases and J by 4 bases, with 18 bases between. Germline-derived CDR1 and CDR2 are MNHEY and SVGAGI. This CDR3 region has 17 residues. CDR3 bases: TGTGCCAGCAGTTACTCCAACCCTGGGACATCCCTCTATGGCTACACCTTC. Translating it yields CASSYSNPGTSLYGYTF.

V usage is TRBV6-2 or TRBV6-3 and J usage is TRBJ1-2, with 9 bases that match TRBD1. The CDR3 consists of 14 residues. Germline V lookup: CDR1 MNHEY, CDR2 SVGEGT. J gave up 6 bases and V 1 base, and 3 bases lay outside the gene matches. CDR3 sequence: CASSYLQGAHGYTF. CDR3 nucleotides: TGTGCCAGCAGTTACTTACAGGGGGCGCATGGCTACACCTTC.